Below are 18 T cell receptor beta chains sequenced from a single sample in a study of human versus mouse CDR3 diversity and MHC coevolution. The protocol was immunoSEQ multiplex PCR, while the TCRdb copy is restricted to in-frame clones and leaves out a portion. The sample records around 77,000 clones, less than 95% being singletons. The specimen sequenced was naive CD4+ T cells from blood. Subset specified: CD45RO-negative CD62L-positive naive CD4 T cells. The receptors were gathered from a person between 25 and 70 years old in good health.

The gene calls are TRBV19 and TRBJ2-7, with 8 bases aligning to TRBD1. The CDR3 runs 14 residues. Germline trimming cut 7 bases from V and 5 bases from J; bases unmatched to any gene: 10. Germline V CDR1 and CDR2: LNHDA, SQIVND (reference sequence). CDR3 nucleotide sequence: TGTGCCAGTAATAAAGGCAGGGGGCTTGACGAGCAGTACTTC. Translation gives CASNKGRGLDEQYF.

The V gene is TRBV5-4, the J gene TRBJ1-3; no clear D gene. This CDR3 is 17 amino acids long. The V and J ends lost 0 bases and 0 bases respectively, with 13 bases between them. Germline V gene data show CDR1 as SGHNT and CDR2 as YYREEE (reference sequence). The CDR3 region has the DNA TGTGCCAGCAGCTTGGACCCCCCGGGATCCTCTGGAAACACCATATATTTT. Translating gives CASSLDPPGSSGNTIYF.

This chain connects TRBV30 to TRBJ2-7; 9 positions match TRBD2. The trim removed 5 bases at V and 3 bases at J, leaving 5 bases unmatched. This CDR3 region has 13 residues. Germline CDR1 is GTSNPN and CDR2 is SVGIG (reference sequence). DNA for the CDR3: TGTGCCTGGGAGGGAGCGGGGGGCTACGAGCAGTACTTC. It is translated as CAWEGAGGYEQYF. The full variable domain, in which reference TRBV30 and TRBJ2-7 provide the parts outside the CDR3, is SQTIHQWPATLVQPVGSPLSLECTVEGTSNPNLYWYRQAAGRGLQLLFYSVGIGQISSEVPQNLSASRPQDRQFILSSKKLLLSDSGFYLCAWEGAGGYEQYFGPGTRLTVT.

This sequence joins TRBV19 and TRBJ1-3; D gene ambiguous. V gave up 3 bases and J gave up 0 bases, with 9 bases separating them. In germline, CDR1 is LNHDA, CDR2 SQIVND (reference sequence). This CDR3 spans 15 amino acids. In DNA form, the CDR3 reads TGTGCCAGTAGTATGGCGTGGGCCTCTGGAAACACCATATATTTT. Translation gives CASSMAWASGNTIYF.

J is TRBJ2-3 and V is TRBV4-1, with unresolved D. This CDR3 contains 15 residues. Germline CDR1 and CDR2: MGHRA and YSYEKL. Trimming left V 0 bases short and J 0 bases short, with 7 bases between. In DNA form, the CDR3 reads TGCGCCAGCAGCCAAGATGGAGCCAGCACAGATACGCAGTATTTT. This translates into CASSQDGASTDTQYF.

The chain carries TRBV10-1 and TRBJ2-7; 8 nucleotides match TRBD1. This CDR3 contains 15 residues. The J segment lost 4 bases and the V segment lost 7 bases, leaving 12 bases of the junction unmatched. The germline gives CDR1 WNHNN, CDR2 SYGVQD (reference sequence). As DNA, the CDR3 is TGCGCCAGCACCCAAGGACAGGGAGGAATTTACGAGCAGTACTTC. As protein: CASTQGQGGIYEQYF.

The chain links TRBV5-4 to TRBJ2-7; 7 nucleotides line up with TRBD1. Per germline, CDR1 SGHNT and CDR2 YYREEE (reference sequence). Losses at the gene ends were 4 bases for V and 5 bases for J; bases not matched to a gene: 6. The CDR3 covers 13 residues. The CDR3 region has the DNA TGTGCCAGCAGCCCCCGGACAGGCGACGAGCAGTACTTC. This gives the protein CASSPRTGDEQYF.

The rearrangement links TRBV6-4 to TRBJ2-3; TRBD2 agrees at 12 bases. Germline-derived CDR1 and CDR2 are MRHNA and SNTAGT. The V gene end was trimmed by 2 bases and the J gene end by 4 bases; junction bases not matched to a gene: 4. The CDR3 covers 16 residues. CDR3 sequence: CASSDASGRAADTQYF. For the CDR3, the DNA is TGTGCCAGCAGTGACGCTAGCGGGAGGGCCGCAGATACGCAGTATTTT.

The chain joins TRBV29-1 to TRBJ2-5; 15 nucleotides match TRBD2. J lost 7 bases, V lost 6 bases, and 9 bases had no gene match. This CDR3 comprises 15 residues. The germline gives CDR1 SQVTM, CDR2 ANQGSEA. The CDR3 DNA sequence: TGCAGCGTCTCCGGACTAGCGGGGGGGCTTGGGACCCAGTACTTC. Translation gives CSVSGLAGGLGTQYF.

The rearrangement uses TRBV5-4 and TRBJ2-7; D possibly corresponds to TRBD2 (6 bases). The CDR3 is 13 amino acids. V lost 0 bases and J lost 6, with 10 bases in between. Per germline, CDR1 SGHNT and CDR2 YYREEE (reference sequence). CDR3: CASSLVGSSEQYF. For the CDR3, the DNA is TGTGCCAGCAGCTTGGTCGGGAGCAGCGAGCAGTACTTC.

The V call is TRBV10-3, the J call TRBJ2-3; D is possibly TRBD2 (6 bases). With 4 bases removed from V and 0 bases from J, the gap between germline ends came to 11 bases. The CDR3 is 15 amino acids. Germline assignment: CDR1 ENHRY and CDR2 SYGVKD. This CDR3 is CAISGPGTSTDTQYF. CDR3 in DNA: TGTGCCATCAGTGGCCCGGGGACTAGCACAGATACGCAGTATTTT.

CDR3 in DNA: TGCGCCAGCAGCTTGTCTCCAGACTACGAGCAGTACTTC. Translated, it gives CASSLSPDYEQYF. V usage is TRBV5-1 and J usage is TRBJ2-7; D is uncertain. CDR3 size: 13 residues. Trimming removed 1 base at V and 3 bases at J, with 8 bases between. The germline gives CDR1 SGHRS, CDR2 YFSETQ.

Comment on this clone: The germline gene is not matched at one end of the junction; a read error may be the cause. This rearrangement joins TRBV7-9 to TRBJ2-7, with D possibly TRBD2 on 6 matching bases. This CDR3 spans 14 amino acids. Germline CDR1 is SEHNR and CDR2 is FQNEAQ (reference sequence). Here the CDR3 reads CASSRGARTYGQYF. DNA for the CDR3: TGTGCCAGCAGCCGCGGGGCCCGAACCTACGGGCAGTACTTC.

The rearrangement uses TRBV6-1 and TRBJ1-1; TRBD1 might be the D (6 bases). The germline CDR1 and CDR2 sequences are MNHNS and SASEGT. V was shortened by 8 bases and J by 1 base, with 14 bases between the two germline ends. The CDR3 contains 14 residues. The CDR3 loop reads CASSGQMKNTEAFF. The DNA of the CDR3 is TGTGCCAGCTCAGGACAGATGAAGAACACTGAAGCTTTCTTT.

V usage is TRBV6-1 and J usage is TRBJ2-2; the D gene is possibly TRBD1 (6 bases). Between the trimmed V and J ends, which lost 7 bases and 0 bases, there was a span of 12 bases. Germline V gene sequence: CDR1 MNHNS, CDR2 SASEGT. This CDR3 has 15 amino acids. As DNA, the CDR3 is TGTGCCAGCAACCCAGGGGCGACGAACACCGGGGAGCTGTTTTTT. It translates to CASNPGATNTGELFF.

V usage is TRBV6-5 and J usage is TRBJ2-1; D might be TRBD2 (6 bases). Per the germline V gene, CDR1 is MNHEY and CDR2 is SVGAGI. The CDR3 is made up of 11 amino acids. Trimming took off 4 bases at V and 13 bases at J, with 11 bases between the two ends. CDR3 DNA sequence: TGTGCCAGCAGTTTCGGGGGTCGTCAGTTCTTC. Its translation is CASSFGGRQFF.

The CDR3 nucleotides are TGTGCCAGCAGTGAAAAGGACAGGGTATGGAATTCACCCCTCCACTTT. Protein sequence: CASSEKDRVWNSPLHF. V and J are TRBV6-1 and TRBJ1-6; 8 bases match TRBD1. Per the germline V gene, CDR1 is MNHNS and CDR2 is SASEGT. With 2 bases clipped from V and 7 bases from J, the junction kept 7 bases outside the gene matches. This CDR3 is 16 amino acids long.

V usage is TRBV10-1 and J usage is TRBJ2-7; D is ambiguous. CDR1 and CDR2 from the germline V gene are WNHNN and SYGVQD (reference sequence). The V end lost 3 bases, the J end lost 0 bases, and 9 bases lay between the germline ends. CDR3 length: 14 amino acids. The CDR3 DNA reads TGCGCCAGCAGTGACCCGGGTAGCTCCTACGAGCAGTACTTC. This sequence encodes CASSDPGSSYEQYF.